This T cell receptor (beta chain) comes out of a study of T cells after yellow fever vaccination (dated by TCRdb to 2018 to 2020). Study-wide context: The SMART-Seq v4 Ultra Low Input RNA kit was used to prepare libraries from fractions with low cell numbers. Bulk TCR alpha and beta repertoires were sequenced longitudinally to track T-cell clones before and after primary and booster YFV17D yellow fever vaccination. Two healthy male donors, one aged 18 to 30 and one aged 30 to 39 years, were included in the cohort. Bulk PBMC replicates and cell subsets were isolated from blood drawn at multiple timepoints before and after both primary and secondary immunization. Broad study findings and their caveats: Compared with the primary T-cell response, the secondary T-cell response was faster but weaker, reaching its peak on day 5 rather than on day 15. FACS-sorted repertoires could contain abundant contaminating clonotypes from the bulk population, so computational filtering was required. Most clones expanded after primary vaccination (approximately 95% of CD4 and around nine tenths of CD8) were re-detected after the booster, suggesting that broad memory maintenance occurred. A small share of clonotypes was detected in both CD4 and CD8 compartments, with the overlap likely arising from convergent recombination. Because the study included only two donors, the extent to which the findings can be generalized is limited.

Of note for this clonotype: What this receptor recognizes is not known. Base qualities are missing; no much larger clone stands one base away.

The sample was run on an Illumina NovaSeq 6000. TCR cDNA was synthesized by 5'RACE template switching, which introduced a universal primer site and unique molecular identifiers. cDNA synthesis was primed from both the TCR alpha and TCR beta constant segments. Library amplification involved two PCR steps, and the second step added sample barcodes and sequencing adapters. Sequencing of libraries was performed on Illumina HiSeq 2500 (2x100 bp) or NovaSeq (2x150 bp). The paper's processing steps were these. Demultiplexing of reads and collapsing into UMI consensus sequences were performed with MIGEC, and V(D)J alignment was carried out with MiXCR. Using edgeR on replicate PBMC samples, clonotypes were called vaccine-responding if FDR was below 0.01 and the log2 fold change was above 5 up to day 15. Each bulk clonotype was labeled CD4 or CD8 based on which sequenced repertoire, CD4 or CD8, contained the clonotype at higher abundance. The raw public reads went through TCRdb reprocessing: fastp at Q25, MiXCR clone calling, in-frame beta chains kept. Entries are consolidated by CDR3 protein sequence, retaining the most common genes and DNA. The authors' filters were not applied to this entry. The sample includes about 340,000 distinct CDR3 sequences, with 12% observed a single time. The ten largest make up roughly 3.1% of the sample.

The treatment or condition label of this sample denotes: live attenuated yellow fever vaccine strain. PBMCs were isolated from peripheral blood using a standard Ficoll-Paque protocol. CD4 and CD8 T-cell fractions were isolated with Dynabeads CD4 and CD8 positive selection kits. TriZol was used to extract RNA from bulk PBMCs, CD4 and CD8 fractions, and dextramer-positive and dextramer-negative fractions. The germline V gene (reference sequence) provides CDR1 DFQATT and CDR2 SNEGSKA. After removal of 0 bases from V and 0 bases from J, the junction retains 5 bases not matched to a gene. The CDR3 has 16 amino acids, counting the end cysteine and phenylalanine. Solely the CDR3 DNA is kept, with 48 bases framed from the first base.

The sequenced sample was CD4+ T cells sorted from PBMCs, obtained 15 days after the yellow fever booster vaccination. The chain uses TRBV20-1 and TRBJ2-1, and TRBD1 aligns with 7 junction nucleotides. The TCR sequence derives from a man younger than 35 who received the YFV17D yellow fever vaccine. CDR3 sequence: CSARDGRGFSYNEQFF. The sequenced DNA is TGCAGTGCTAGAGATGGCAGGGGGTTCTCCTACAATGAGCAGTTCTTC.